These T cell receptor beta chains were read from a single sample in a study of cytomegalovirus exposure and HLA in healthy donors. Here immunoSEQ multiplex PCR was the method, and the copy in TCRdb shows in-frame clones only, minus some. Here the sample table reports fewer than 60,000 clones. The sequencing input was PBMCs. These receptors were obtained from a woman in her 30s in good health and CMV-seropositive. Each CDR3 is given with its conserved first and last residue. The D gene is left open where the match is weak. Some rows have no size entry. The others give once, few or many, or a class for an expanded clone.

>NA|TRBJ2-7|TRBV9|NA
TGTGCCAGCAGCGCACGGGAGAAAGGACCCGAGCAGTACTTC
CASSAREKGPEQYF
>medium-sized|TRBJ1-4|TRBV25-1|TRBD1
TGTGCCAGCAGTGAATTCGTAGGACAGGGGGATGAAAAACTGTTTTTT
CASSEFVGQGDEKLFF
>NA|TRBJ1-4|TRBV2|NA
TGTGCCAGCGGGGGGATCGAAGGGGATGAAAAACTGTTTTTT
CASGGIEGDEKLFF
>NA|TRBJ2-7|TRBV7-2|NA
TGTGCCAGCAGCTTTACCGGGGGGCTCTCCTACGAGCAGTACTTC
CASSFTGGLSYEQYF
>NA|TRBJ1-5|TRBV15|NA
TGTGCCACCAGCAGAGATAGGGTTCTGGGAGTTCAGCCCCAGCATTTT
CATSRDRVLGVQPQHF
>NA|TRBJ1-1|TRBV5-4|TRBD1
TGTGCCAGCAGCTTGGGCGGGACAGGGTTGAACACTGAAGCTTTCTTT
CASSLGGTGLNTEAFF
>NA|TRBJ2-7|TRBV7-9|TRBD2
TGTGCCAGCAGCTTAGTGGCGGGAGGGCCTGAATACTTC
CASSLVAGGPEYF
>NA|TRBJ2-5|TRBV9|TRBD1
TGTGCCAGCAGCCGGGACAGAAAAGAGACCCAGTACTTC
CASSRDRKETQYF
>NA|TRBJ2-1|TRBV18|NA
TGTGCCAGCTCACCATTGGGCGTCGGTTCGACGTACAATGAGCAGTTCTTC
CASSPLGVGSTYNEQFF
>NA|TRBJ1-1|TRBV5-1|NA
TGCGCCAGCAGCTTGGCTATTGGGGGAGGGGCAGGCACTGAAGCTTTCTTT
CASSLAIGGGAGTEAFF
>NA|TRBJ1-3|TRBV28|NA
TGTGCCAGCACCGCGAGGGGAAACACCATATATTTT
CASTARGNTIYF
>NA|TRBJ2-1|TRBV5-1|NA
TGCGCCAGCAGCCAAACGTCGAGACAGGATGAGCAGTTCTTC
CASSQTSRQDEQFF
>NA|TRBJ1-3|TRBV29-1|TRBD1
TGCAGCGTCAATGCGGACAGGGGCTCTGGAAACACCATATATTTT
CSVNADRGSGNTIYF
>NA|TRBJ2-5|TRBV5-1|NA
TGCGCCAGCAGCTTGGAAGGGGTGTGGCCTCAAGAGACCCAGTACTTC
CASSLEGVWPQETQYF
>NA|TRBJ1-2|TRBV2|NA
TGTGCCAGTGGGCCAGACAGTGGCTACACCTTC
CASGPDSGYTF
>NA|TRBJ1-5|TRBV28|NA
TGTGCCAGCAGTTTATGGGCGGTGAAGGACAATCAGCCCCAGCATTTT
CASSLWAVKDNQPQHF
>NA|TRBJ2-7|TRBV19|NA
TGTGCCAGTAGTATCTCCGCGGCAGCCGACTACGAGCAGTACTTC
CASSISAAADYEQYF
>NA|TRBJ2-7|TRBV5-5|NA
TGTGCCAGCAGCTTGGGACTAGGGGCCTACGAGCAGTACTTC
CASSLGLGAYEQYF
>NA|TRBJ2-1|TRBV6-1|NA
TGTGCCAGCAGTGGTGAATTTGAGCTCCCCAATGAGCAGTTCTTC
CASSGEFELPNEQFF
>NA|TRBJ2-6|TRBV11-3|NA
TGTGCCAGCAGCCGCTCTGGGGCCAACGTCCTGACTTTC
CASSRSGANVLTF
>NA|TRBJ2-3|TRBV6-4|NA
TGTGCCAGCAGTGCGGTGGGACTCCAGTACCCTAGCACAGATACGCAGTATTTT
CASSAVGLQYPSTDTQYF
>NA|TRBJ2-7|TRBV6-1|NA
TGTGCCAGCAGCGATCAGGAGGGAGAGCAGTACTTC
CASSDQEGEQYF
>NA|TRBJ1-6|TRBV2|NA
TGTGCCAGCAGTGGGCTAAGGGGGAGTAATTCACCCCTACACTTT
CASSGLRGSNSPLHF
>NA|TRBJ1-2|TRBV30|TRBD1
TGTGCCTGGAAAAGACAGGGGGTCTATTCTAACTATGGCTACACCTTC
CAWKRQGVYSNYGYTF
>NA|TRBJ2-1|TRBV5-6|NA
TGTGCCAGCAGCTCGGACGGACTCTTCTACAATGAGCAGTTCTTC
CASSSDGLFYNEQFF
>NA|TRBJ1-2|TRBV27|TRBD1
TGTGCCAGCAAGACCGGGACAGGGTTCTATGGCTACACCTTC
CASKTGTGFYGYTF
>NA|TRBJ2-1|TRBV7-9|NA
TGTGCCAGCAGCTTAGTGCGGAGCTCCTACAATGAGCAGTTCTTC
CASSLVRSSYNEQFF
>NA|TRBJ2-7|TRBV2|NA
TGTGCCAGAAGTGAAGGGACAGAGCAGTACTTC
CARSEGTEQYF
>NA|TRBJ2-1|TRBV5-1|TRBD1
TGCGCCAGCAGCGAAAGACAGGGGGGCGGGCAGTTCTTC
CASSERQGGGQFF
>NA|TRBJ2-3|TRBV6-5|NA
TGTGCCAGCAGTTACGGCGGTAGCACAGATACGCAGTATTTT
CASSYGGSTDTQYF
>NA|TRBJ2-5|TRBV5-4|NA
TGTGCCAGCAGCTTCGGTCCCCAAGAGACCCAGTACTTC
CASSFGPQETQYF
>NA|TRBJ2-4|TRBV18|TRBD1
TGTGCCAGCTCACCACCCTTGGGACAGGGAATAAACATTCAGTACTTC
CASSPPLGQGINIQYF
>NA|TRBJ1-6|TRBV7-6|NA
TGTGCCAGCAGCCCTAGGAGGGACGGAGATTCACCCCTCCACTTT
CASSPRRDGDSPLHF
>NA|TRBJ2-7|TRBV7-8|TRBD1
TGTGCCAGCAGCCCTGAGGGGGCCAACTACGAGCAGTACTTC
CASSPEGANYEQYF
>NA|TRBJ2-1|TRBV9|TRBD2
TGTGCCAGCAGCGTAGCTAGCGGGAGGGCCGGGTCCTACAATGAGCAGTTCTTC
CASSVASGRAGSYNEQFF
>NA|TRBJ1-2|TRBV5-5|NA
TGTGCCAGCAGCTTGGACCCAGGGGTGGACTATGGCTACACCTTC
CASSLDPGVDYGYTF
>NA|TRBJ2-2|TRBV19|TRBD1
TGTGCCAGTAATAGGGGGCGGAACACCGGGGAGCTGTTTTTT
CASNRGRNTGELFF
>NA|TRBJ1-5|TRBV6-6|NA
TGTGCCATTAGATTCGGCACCGGGCAGCCCCAGCATTTT
CAIRFGTGQPQHF
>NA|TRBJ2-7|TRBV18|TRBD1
TGTGCCAGCTCATCTCAGAAAACCGGGACAGGGGCCCACGAGCAGTACTTC
CASSSQKTGTGAHEQYF
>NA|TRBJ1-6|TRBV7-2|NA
TGTGCCAGCAGCCCGGGGGGGACCTATAATTCACCCCTCCACTTT
CASSPGGTYNSPLHF
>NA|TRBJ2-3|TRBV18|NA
TGTGCCAGCTCACCACAGGGGGGCACAGATACGCAGTATTTT
CASSPQGGTDTQYF
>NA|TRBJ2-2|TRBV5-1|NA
TGCGCCAGCAGCGATCAGGGTCTTGGCACCGGGGAGCTGTTTTTT
CASSDQGLGTGELFF
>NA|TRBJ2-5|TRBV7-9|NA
TGTGCCAGCAGCTTTATCCCAGAGACCCAGTACTTC
CASSFIPETQYF
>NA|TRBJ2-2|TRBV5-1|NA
TGCGCCAGCAGCTTGGCGTCGCGTACCGGGGAGCTGTTTTTT
CASSLASRTGELFF
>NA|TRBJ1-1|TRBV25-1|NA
TGTGCCAGCAGTGAGGGCAGGGACACTGAAGCTTTCTTT
CASSEGRDTEAFF
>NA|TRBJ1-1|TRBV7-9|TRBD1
TGTGCCAGCAGCTTAATGCCAGGGACAGGGACGAACACTGAAGCTTTCTTT
CASSLMPGTGTNTEAFF